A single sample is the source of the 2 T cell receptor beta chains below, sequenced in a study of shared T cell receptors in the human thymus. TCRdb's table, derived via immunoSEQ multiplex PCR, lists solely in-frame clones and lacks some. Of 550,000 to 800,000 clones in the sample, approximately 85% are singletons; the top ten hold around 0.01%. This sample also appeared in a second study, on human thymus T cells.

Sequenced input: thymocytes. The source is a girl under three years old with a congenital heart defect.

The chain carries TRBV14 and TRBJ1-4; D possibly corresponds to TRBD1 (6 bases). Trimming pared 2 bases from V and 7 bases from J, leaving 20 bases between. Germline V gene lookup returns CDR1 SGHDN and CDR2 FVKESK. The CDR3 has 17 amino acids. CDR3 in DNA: TGTGCCAGCAGCCAACCCCCCCGCAAGGGCAGGGGTGAAAAACTGTTTTTT. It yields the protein CASSQPPRKGRGEKLFF.

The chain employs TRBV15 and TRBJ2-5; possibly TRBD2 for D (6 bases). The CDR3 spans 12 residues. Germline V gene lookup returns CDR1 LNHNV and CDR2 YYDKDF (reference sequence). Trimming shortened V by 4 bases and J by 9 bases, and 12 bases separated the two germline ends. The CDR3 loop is CATSTRWRAQYF. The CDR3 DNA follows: TGTGCCACCAGCACTCGTTGGAGGGCCCAGTACTTC.